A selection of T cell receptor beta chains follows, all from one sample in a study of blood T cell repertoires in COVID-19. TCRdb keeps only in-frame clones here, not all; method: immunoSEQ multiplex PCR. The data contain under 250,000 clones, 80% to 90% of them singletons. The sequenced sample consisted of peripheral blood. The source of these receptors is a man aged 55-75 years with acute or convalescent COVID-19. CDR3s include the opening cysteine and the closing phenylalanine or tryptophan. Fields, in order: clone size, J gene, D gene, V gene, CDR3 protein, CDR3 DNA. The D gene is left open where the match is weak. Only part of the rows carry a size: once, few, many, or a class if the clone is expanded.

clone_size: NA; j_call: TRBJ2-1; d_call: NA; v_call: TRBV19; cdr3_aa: CASMRGSSYNEQFF; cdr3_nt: TGTGCCAGTATGCGGGGCTCCTCCTACAATGAGCAGTTCTTC
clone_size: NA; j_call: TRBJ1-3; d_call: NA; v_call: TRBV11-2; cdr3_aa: CASSLGGPGNTIYF; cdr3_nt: TGTGCCAGCAGCTTGGGGGGGCCAGGAAACACCATATATTTT
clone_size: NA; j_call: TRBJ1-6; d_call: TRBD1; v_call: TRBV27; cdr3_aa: CASTLRDRRNSPLHF; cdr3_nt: TGTGCCAGCACTCTCCGGGACAGGAGAAATTCACCCCTCCACTTT
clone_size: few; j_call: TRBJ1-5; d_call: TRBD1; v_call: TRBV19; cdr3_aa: CASSITGQGGQPQHF; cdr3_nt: TGTGCCAGTAGTATTACAGGACAGGGGGGTCAGCCCCAGCATTTT
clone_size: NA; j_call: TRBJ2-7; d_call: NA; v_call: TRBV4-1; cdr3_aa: CASSQASISYEQYF; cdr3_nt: TGCGCCAGCAGCCAAGCCTCTATTTCCTACGAGCAGTACTTC
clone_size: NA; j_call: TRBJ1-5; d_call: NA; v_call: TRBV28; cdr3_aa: CASSSPRGARGNQPQHF; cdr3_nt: TGTGCCAGCAGTTCCCCGCGGGGGGCGCGGGGCAATCAGCCCCAGCATTTT
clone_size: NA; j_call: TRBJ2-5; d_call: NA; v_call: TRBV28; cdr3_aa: CASSYKETQYF; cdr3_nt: TGTGCCAGCAGTTATAAAGAGACCCAGTACTTC
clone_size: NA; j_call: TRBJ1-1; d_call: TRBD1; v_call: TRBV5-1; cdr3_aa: CASSLTGAGSTEAFF; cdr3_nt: TGCGCCAGCAGCTTGACAGGGGCAGGGAGCACTGAAGCTTTCTTT
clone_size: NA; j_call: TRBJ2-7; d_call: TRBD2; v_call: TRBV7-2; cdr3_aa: CASSLRSGTYEQYF; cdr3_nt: TGTGCCAGCAGCTTACGGAGCGGGACCTACGAGCAGTACTTC
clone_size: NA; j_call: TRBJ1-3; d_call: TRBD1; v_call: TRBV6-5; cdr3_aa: CASRGDRGPGNTIYF; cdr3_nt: TGTGCCAGCAGAGGGGACAGGGGGCCTGGAAACACCATATATTTT
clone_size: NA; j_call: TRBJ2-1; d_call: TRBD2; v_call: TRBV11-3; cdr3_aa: CASSLGLAGSGEQFF; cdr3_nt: TGTGCCAGCAGCTTGGGACTAGCGGGGTCCGGTGAGCAGTTCTTC
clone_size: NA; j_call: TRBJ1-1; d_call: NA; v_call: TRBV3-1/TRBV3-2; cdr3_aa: CASSQPWGGNTEAFF; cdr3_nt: TGTGCCAGCAGCCAACCCTGGGGGGGTAACACTGAAGCTTTCTTT
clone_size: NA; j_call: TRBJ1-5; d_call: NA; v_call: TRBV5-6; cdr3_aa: CASSLRRGGGEPQHF; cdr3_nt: TGTGCCAGCAGCTTGAGGAGGGGCGGGGGTGAGCCCCAGCATTTT
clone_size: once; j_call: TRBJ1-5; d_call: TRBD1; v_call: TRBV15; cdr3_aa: CATSLAGTGGRVGNQPQHF; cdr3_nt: TGTGCCACCAGCTTGGCCGGGACAGGGGGCCGGGTTGGCAATCAGCCCCAGCATTTT
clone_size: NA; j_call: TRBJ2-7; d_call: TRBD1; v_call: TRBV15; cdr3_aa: CATSRDSYEQYF; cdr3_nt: TGTGCCACCAGCCGGGACAGCTACGAGCAGTACTTC
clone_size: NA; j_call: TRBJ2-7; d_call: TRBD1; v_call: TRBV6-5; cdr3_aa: CASSRGTGVPYEQYF; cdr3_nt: TGTGCCAGCAGCCGAGGGACAGGGGTACCCTACGAGCAGTACTTC
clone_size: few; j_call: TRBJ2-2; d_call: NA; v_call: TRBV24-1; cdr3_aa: CATSAPSGTGGELFF; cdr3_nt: TGTGCCACCAGTGCCCCTTCTGGGACTGGCGGGGAGCTGTTTTTT
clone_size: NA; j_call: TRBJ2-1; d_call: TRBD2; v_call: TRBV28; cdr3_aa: CASSLTSGTYNEQFF; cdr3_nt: TGTGCCAGCAGTTTAACTAGCGGGACATACAATGAGCAGTTCTTC
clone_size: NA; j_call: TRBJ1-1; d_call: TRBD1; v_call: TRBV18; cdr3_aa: CASSPGTGWTDTEAFF; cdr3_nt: TGTGCCAGCTCACCGGGGACAGGGTGGACTGACACTGAAGCTTTCTTT
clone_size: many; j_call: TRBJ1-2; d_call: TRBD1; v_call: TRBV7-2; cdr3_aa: CASTQFGQGVGGYTF; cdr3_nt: TGTGCCAGCACCCAATTCGGACAGGGAGTTGGTGGCTACACCTTC
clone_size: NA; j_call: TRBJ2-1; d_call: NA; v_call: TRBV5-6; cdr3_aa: CASSPTRTGGNEQFF; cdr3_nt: TGTGCCAGCAGCCCGACTCGGACTGGGGGGAATGAGCAGTTCTTC
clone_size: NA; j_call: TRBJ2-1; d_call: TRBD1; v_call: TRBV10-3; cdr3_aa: CAISALGGEDEQFF; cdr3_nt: TGTGCCATCAGTGCCCTAGGGGGCGAGGATGAGCAGTTCTTC
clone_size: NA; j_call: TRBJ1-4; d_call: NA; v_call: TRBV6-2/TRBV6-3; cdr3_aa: CASSSRRLLENEKLFF; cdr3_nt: TGTGCCAGCAGTTCTAGGCGTTTGTTGGAAAATGAAAAACTGTTTTTT
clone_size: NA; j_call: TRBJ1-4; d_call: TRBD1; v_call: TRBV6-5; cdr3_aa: CASSYAGTGGYEKLFF; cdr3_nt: TGTGCCAGCAGTTACGCTGGGACAGGGGGCTACGAAAAACTGTTTTTT
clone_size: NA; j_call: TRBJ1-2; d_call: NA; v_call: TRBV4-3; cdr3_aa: CASSGPDRRVSYGYTF; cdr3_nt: TGCGCCAGCAGCGGGCCGGACAGAAGAGTTAGCTATGGCTACACCTTC
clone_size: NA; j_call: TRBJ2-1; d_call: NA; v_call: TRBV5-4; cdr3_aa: CASSLGGNEQFF; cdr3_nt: TGTGCCAGCAGCTTGGGCGGAAATGAGCAGTTCTTC
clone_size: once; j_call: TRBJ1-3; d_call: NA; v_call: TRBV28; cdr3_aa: CASSPRFRSGNTIYF; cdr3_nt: TGTGCCAGCAGTCCCAGGTTTCGCTCTGGAAACACCATATATTTT
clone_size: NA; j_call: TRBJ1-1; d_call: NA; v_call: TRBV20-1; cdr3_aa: CSARGSLEAFF; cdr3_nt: TGCAGTGCTAGAGGGTCACTTGAAGCTTTCTTT
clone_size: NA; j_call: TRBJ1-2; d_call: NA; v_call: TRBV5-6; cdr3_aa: CASSLGAGDYGYTF; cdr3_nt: TGTGCCAGCAGCTTGGGTGCAGGGGACTATGGCTACACCTTC
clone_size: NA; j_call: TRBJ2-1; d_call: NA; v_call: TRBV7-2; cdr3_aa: CASSLVARDNEQFF; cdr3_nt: TGTGCCAGCAGCTTAGTCGCCCGAGACAATGAGCAGTTCTTC
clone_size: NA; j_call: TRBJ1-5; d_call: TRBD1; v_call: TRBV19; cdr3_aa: CASILTGGMGNQPQHF; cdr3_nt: TGTGCCAGTATCCTGACAGGGGGCATGGGCAATCAGCCCCAGCATTTT
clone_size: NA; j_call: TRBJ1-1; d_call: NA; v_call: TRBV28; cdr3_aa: CASSLDSYMNTEAFF; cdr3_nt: TGTGCCAGCAGTCTGGACAGTTACATGAACACTGAAGCTTTCTTT
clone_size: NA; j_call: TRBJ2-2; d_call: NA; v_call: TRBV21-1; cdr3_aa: CASSTGLAGRNTGELFF; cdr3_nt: TGTGCCAGCAGCACAGGACTAGCGGGAAGGAACACCGGGGAGCTGTTTTTT
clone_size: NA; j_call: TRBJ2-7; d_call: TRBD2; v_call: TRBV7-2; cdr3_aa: CASSADAASGSYEQYF; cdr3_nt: TGTGCCAGCAGCGCAGACGCGGCTAGCGGGAGCTACGAGCAGTACTTC
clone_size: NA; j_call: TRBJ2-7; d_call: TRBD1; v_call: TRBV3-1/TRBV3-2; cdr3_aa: CASSPPTGTGSSYEQYF; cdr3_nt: TGTGCCAGCAGCCCCCCTACCGGGACAGGGAGCTCCTACGAGCAGTACTTC
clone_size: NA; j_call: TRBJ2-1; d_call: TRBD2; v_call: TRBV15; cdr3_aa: CATSRRPGTSGRVRLNEQFF; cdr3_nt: TGTGCCACCAGCAGGCGCCCCGGGACTAGCGGGAGGGTAAGGCTCAATGAGCAGTTCTTC
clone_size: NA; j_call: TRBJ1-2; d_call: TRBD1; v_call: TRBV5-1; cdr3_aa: CASSPGQGRWGYTF; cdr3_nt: TGCGCCAGCAGCCCCGGACAGGGCCGTTGGGGCTACACCTTC
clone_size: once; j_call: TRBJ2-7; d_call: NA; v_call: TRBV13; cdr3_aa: CASSKRAYEQYF; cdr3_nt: TGTGCCAGCAGCAAGCGGGCCTACGAGCAGTACTTC
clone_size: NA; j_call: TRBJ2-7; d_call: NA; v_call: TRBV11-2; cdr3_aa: CASARDHGDEQYF; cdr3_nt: TGTGCCAGCGCACGGGATCACGGAGACGAGCAGTACTTC
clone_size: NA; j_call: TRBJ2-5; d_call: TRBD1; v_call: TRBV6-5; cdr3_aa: CASSLTGVLGETQYF; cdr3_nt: TGTGCCAGCAGTTTGACAGGGGTCCTTGGGGAGACCCAGTACTTC